The 26 T cell receptor beta chains reported below all come from one sample, sequenced in a study of T cells in Graves' hyperthyroidism and ophthalmopathy. The TCR beta CDR3 regions underwent amplification using RNA transcripts as the source. The TCR CDR3 first-round RT-PCR relied on the HTBI primer set. One entry per CDR3 protein results from TCRdb running MiXCR on the multiplex PCR reads. The sample yields fewer than 250,000 distinct CDR3 sequences, 15% to 20% seen once. Sample: blood. The receptors shown here come from a woman aged 18-35 years with Graves' ophthalmopathy.

Many counts were recorded for this clonotype. This chain uses TRBV18 with TRBJ2-3; 12 nucleotides match TRBD2. CDR1 and CDR2 from the germline V gene are KGHSH and LQKENI. The CDR3 consists of 16 residues. The V segment lost 6 bases and the J segment 6 bases; nucleotides outside the gene matches: 10. The CDR3 nucleotides read TGTGCCAGCTCCCCGCGGACTAGCGGGACTGGTGATACGCAGTATTTT. Translating it yields CASSPRTSGTGDTQYF.

This clonotype has ten or more counts. The V and J genes are TRBV5-1 and TRBJ2-6; D is unresolved. There are 17 residues in the CDR3. Trimming stripped 0 bases from V and 2 bases from J, with 12 bases between. Per the germline V gene, CDR1 is SGHRS and CDR2 is YFSETQ. CDR3 region: CASSLEGPGAGANVLTF. For the CDR3, the DNA is TGCGCCAGCAGCTTGGAAGGTCCGGGCGCTGGGGCCAACGTCCTGACTTTC.

V and J are TRBV5-6 and TRBJ1-1, with a tentative D call TRBD1 (5 bases). The germline CDR1 and CDR2 sequences are SGHDT and YYEEEE. The CDR3 totals 15 residues. The germline V and J ends were trimmed by 2 bases and 1 base, with 12 bases remaining between them. Here the CDR3 reads CASSFTGAGNTEAFF. DNA for the CDR3: TGTGCCAGCAGCTTTACCGGGGCAGGGAACACTGAAGCTTTCTTT.

This chain connects TRBV5-1 to TRBJ1-1; D not resolved. CDR1 and CDR2 (germline): SGHRS, YFSETQ. The V end lost 4 bases, the J end lost 4 bases, and 17 bases lay between the germline ends. This CDR3 comprises 15 residues. CDR3 region: CASSRMGGSSTEAFF. In DNA form, the CDR3 reads TGCGCCAGCAGCCGGATGGGAGGGAGTTCCACTGAAGCTTTCTTT.

This clonotype was counted ten times or more. This chain uses TRBV28 with TRBJ1-3, with a possible D match to TRBD1 (5 bases). The length of the CDR3 is 16 residues. V gave up 5 bases and J gave up 0 bases, with 14 bases separating them. Germline V CDR1 and CDR2: MDHEN, SYDVKM. The CDR3 region is CASSLGRTASGNTIYF. The CDR3 DNA follows: TGTGCCAGCAGTCTGGGACGGACCGCCTCTGGAAACACCATATATTTT.

As for this clonotype: This may be a read error, as it is one base from a much larger clone. The V call is TRBV27, the J call TRBJ1-5; tentatively, D is TRBD1 (5 bases). V was shortened by 1 base and J by 2 bases, with 12 bases between the two germline ends. CDR3 length equals 16 residues. Germline CDR1 is MNHEY and CDR2 is SMNVEV (reference sequence). The DNA of the CDR3 is TGTGCCAGCAGTTTATTTGTCAGGGAGGGCAATCAGCCCCAGCATTTT. Its protein is CASSLFVREGNQPQHF.

A note on this clonotype: One junction end disagrees with the germline gene, perhaps due to a read error. The rearrangement links TRBV7-7 to TRBJ1-1, with D perhaps matching TRBD1 (6 bases). The CDR3 contains 14 residues. The V gene's germline CDR1 is SSHAT and CDR2 FNYEAQ (reference sequence). The CDR3 region is CASSSSGGNTEAFF. The CDR3 region has the DNA TGTGCTAGCAGCTCCTCCGGGGGCAACACTGAAGCTTTCTTT.

Many counts were recorded for this clonotype. The chain employs TRBV20-1 and TRBJ2-1, with D possibly being TRBD2 (5 bases). The CDR3 is made up of 13 amino acids. CDR1 is DFQATT and CDR2 is SNEGSKA in the germline V gene (reference sequence). The CDR3 region is CSLLAEILNEQFF. DNA for the CDR3: TGCAGCCTCCTAGCAGAGATCCTCAATGAGCAGTTCTTC.

The J gene is TRBJ2-4, the V gene TRBV19; TRBD2 matches at 7 bases. The junction had 7 bases not matched to a gene; V was cut back by 2 bases and J by 3 bases. Germline V gene lookup returns CDR1 LNHDA and CDR2 SQIVND (reference sequence). The CDR3 contains 16 residues. The CDR3 sequence is CASSISLAVSKNIQYF. The CDR3 region has the DNA TGTGCCAGTAGTATAAGTCTAGCGGTCAGCAAAAACATTCAGTACTTC.

There are many counts of this clonotype. This chain links TRBV2 with TRBJ1-2; 7 positions match TRBD1. Per the germline V gene, CDR1 is SNHLY and CDR2 is FYNNEI. This CDR3 has 14 amino acids. V shed 6 bases and J 8 bases; nucleotides not matched to a gene: 12. The CDR3 DNA reads as TGTGCCAGCAGAGGGGACAGTATTGTTAGGGGCTACACCTTC. Encoded protein: CASRGDSIVRGYTF.

There are many counts of this clonotype. V and J are TRBV7-2 and TRBJ1-1; 10 bases line up with TRBD1. The CDR3 contains 15 residues. Germline V gene data show CDR1 as SGHTA and CDR2 as FQGNSA. The V gene end was trimmed by 5 bases and the J gene end by 5 bases; junction bases not matched to a gene: 8. The CDR3 nucleotides read TGTGCCAGCAGCGCTCGACAGGGGGCGCGGACTGAAGCTTTCTTT. Translation gives CASSARQGARTEAFF. Combining the CDR3 with reference TRBV7-2 and TRBJ1-1 gives the whole variable domain GAGVSQSPSNKVTEKGKDVELRCDPISGHTALYWYRQSLGQGLEFLIYFQGNSAPDKSGLPSDRFSAERTGGSVSTLTIQRTQQEDSAVYLCASSARQGARTEAFFGQGTRLTVV.

Many counts were recorded for this clonotype. The V call is TRBV3-1, the J call TRBJ2-2; perhaps TRBD1 as D (6 bases). V was cut by 1 base and J by 1 base, with 7 bases left in between. Germline CDR1 and CDR2: LGHDT and YNNKEL (reference sequence). The CDR3 is 15 residues long. The CDR3 loop reads CASSQGQVNTGELFF. The CDR3 DNA is TGTGCCAGCAGCCAAGGACAGGTGAACACCGGGGAGCTGTTTTTT.

This clonotype was seen ten or more times. The genes are TRBV14 and TRBJ2-1; 7 nucleotides match TRBD2. Per germline, CDR1 SGHDN and CDR2 FVKESK. The V gene end was trimmed by 2 bases and the J gene end by 9 bases; junction bases not matched to a gene: 7. There are 14 residues in the CDR3. CDR3: CASSQTGRIIEQFF. CDR3 nucleotides: TGTGCCAGCAGCCAAACCGGGAGGATAATTGAGCAGTTCTTC.

This clonotype came up many times. The V gene is TRBV9, the J gene TRBJ2-3; no definite D call. The CDR3 is made up of 14 amino acids. Germline loops: CDR1 SGDLS, CDR2 YYNGEE. Trimming took off 3 bases at V and 1 base at J, with 9 bases between the two ends. This CDR3 reads CASSADGGTDTQYF. For the CDR3, the DNA is TGTGCCAGCAGCGCGGACGGTGGCACAGATACGCAGTATTTT.

Many counts were recorded for this clonotype. The rearrangement joins TRBV7-9 to TRBJ2-6, with 8 bases aligning to TRBD1. Germline V gene sequence: CDR1 SEHNR, CDR2 FQNEAQ (reference sequence). The CDR3 length is 17 residues. Unmatched junction bases numbered 6, after V lost 5 bases and J lost 0 bases. The CDR3 loop reads CASSPRTGTSGANVLTF. DNA for the CDR3: TGTGCCAGCAGCCCTCGGACAGGGACCTCTGGGGCCAACGTCCTGACTTTC.

In the case of this clonotype: This clone may be a read error of a much larger clone one base away. The chain has TRBV7-2 and TRBJ1-1; D not certain. V lost 4 bases and J lost 6, with 9 bases in between. Germline assignment: CDR1 SGHTA and CDR2 FQGNSA. This CDR3 spans 12 amino acids. As DNA, the CDR3 is TGTGCCAGCAGCTCTGGGTCGGCTGAAGCTTTCTTT. Amino acids: CASSSGSAEAFF. The variable domain in full, with the rest retrieved from reference TRBV7-2 and TRBJ1-1, is GAGVSQSPSNKVTEKGKDVELRCDPISGHTALYWYRQSLGQGLEFLIYFQGNSAPDKSGLPSDRFSAERTGGSVSTLTIQRTQQEDSAVYLCASSSGSAEAFFGQGTRLTVV.

This clonotype was recorded at least ten times. The chain recombines TRBV7-9 with TRBJ1-1; no reliable D call. CDR3 length: 13 amino acids. V was shortened by 3 bases and J by 5 bases, with 10 bases between the two germline ends. In germline, CDR1 is SEHNR, CDR2 FQNEAQ (reference sequence). The CDR3 reads CASSLPAWTEAFF. The CDR3 coding sequence is TGTGCCAGCAGCTTGCCGGCCTGGACTGAAGCTTTCTTT.

The table lists this clonotype with many counts. V gene TRBV27 combines with J gene TRBJ2-1, with 12 bases aligning to TRBD2. After removal of 0 bases from V and 0 bases from J, the junction contained 6 bases not matched to a gene. Germline-derived CDR1 and CDR2 are MNHEY and SMNVEV (reference sequence). CDR3 length: 19 amino acids. The CDR3 DNA reads TGTGCCAGCAGTTTATCATCTAGCGGGAGGGCCGGCTCCTACAATGAGCAGTTCTTC. Translating it yields CASSLSSSGRAGSYNEQFF.

For the CDR3, the DNA is TGTGCCAGCAGTCCCCTGGGCGGGGAAGCTAACTATGGCTACACCTTC. Protein: CASSPLGGEANYGYTF. This chain links TRBV6-2 or TRBV6-3 with TRBJ1-2; D gene unclear. This CDR3 is built from 16 residues. The germline V gene has CDR1 MNHEY and CDR2 SVGEGT. V was trimmed by 5 bases and J by 0 bases, leaving 16 bases between them.

About this clonotype: This clone may be a read error of a much larger clone one base away. The chain recombines TRBV28 with TRBJ2-1, with D possibly being TRBD2 (5 bases). The length of the CDR3 is 11 residues. Germline V gene sequence: CDR1 MDHEN, CDR2 SYDVKM. CDR3 protein: CASSLDFEQLF. DNA of the CDR3: TGTGCCAGCAGTCTGGACTTTGAGCAGCTCTTC.

In this sample, this clonotype turned up many times. This chain joins TRBV15 and TRBJ2-5; D not certain. Deletions cut 0 bases from V and 2 bases from J, with 10 bases between. This CDR3 has 15 residues. The V gene's germline CDR1 is LNHNV and CDR2 YYDKDF (reference sequence). Here the CDR3 DNA reads TGTGCCACCAGCAGAGATCCGCAACAGCAAGAGACCCAGTACTTC. Protein product: CATSRDPQQQETQYF.

Many counts were recorded for this clonotype. The J gene is TRBJ1-2, the V gene TRBV4-1; D might be TRBD1 (6 bases). Trimming stripped 4 bases from V and 2 bases from J, with 11 bases between. This CDR3 spans 14 amino acids. Germline loops: CDR1 MGHRA, CDR2 YSYEKL. The CDR3 reads CASSLSQGNYGYTF. The CDR3 DNA reads as TGCGCCAGCAGCCTATCCCAGGGGAACTATGGCTACACCTTC.

This clonotype was seen at least ten times. The CDR3, as DNA: TGTGCCAGCTCACCGGGACTAGCGTTAGATACGCAGTATTTT. This sequence encodes CASSPGLALDTQYF. The genes are TRBV18 and TRBJ2-3, with 10 bases that match TRBD2. The CDR3 runs 14 residues. Germline-derived CDR1 and CDR2 are KGHSH and LQKENI. After removal of 3 bases from V and 5 bases from J, the junction contained 2 bases not matched to a gene.

As concerns this clonotype: This may come from a read error, since a much larger clone is one base off. This chain uses TRBV13 with TRBJ2-6; 9 nucleotides match TRBD2. Germline values: CDR1 PRHDT, CDR2 FYEKMQ (reference sequence). The V segment lost 5 bases and the J segment 0 bases; nucleotides outside the gene matches: 5. CDR3 size: 17 residues. The CDR3: CASSPTSGSSGANVLTF. The CDR3 DNA follows: TGTGCCAGCAGCCCGACTAGCGGAAGCTCTGGGGCCAACGTCCTGACTTTC.

The table lists this clonotype with a count of one. The chain couples TRBV10-3 to TRBJ2-7; possibly TRBD1 for D (6 bases). V lost 0 bases to trimming and J lost 2 bases, with 11 bases between them. Per germline, CDR1 ENHRY and CDR2 SYGVKD. This CDR3 is built from 15 residues. CDR3 amino acids: CAISESGGQPYEQYF. In DNA, the CDR3 is TGTGCCATCAGTGAGTCAGGTGGACAGCCCTACGAGCAGTACTTC.

This clonotype has ten or more counts. The chain has TRBV4-1 and TRBJ1-4, with D unresolved. This CDR3 has 13 residues. Trimming left V 4 bases short and J 8 bases short, with 11 bases between. CDR1 MGHRA and CDR2 YSYEKL come from the germline V gene. The DNA of the CDR3 is TGCGCCAGCAGCCTCAGTTCGGGGGAAAAACTGTTTTTT. It is translated as CASSLSSGEKLFF.